The next 25 T cell receptor beta chains were all read from a single sample in a study of T-cell reconstitution after alpha-beta-depleted transplantation in children. TCRbeta library construction was performed incorporating unique molecular identifiers. MiXCR, run by TCRdb on the PCR reads, gives a single entry per CDR3 protein. The data contain hundreds of thousands of distinct CDR3 sequences, about 12% of them singletons. Sequenced here: PBMCs, sampled before TCRalphabeta/CD19-depleted stem cell transplant. These receptors all stem from a girl aged 2-15 years with congenital amegakaryocytic thrombocytopenia, due to receive a stem cell transplant.

About this clonotype: This could be a read error, since a much larger clone is one nucleotide away. The J gene is TRBJ1-1, the V gene TRBV20-1; D unresolved. This CDR3 region has 16 residues. Trimming removed 5 bases at V and 3 bases at J, with 22 bases between. CDR1 is DFQATT and CDR2 is SNEGSKA in the germline V gene (reference sequence). As DNA, the CDR3 is TGCAGTGCTCCCCGCACGGCCCACCTCAGCGACACTGAAGCTTTCTTT. This gives the protein CSAPRTAHLSDTEAFF.

V and J are TRBV5-1 and TRBJ2-3, with 7 bases lining up with TRBD1. Germline V lookup: CDR1 SGHRS, CDR2 YFSETQ. With V trimmed by 4 bases and J by 13 bases, 9 bases remained unmatched. The CDR3 contains 12 residues. The CDR3, as DNA: TGCGCCAGCAGCCTTCTAGGGACAGAGGAGTATTTT. This translates into CASSLLGTEEYF.

This clonotype was picked up a small number of times. The J gene is TRBJ2-7, the V gene TRBV11-2; TRBD1 or TRBD2 may be the D gene (6 bases each). V was shortened by 5 bases and J by 5 bases, with 10 bases between the two germline ends. CDR3 length: 12 amino acids. CDR1 is SGHAT, CDR2 FQNNGV, per germline. CDR3 in amino acids: CASSHREDEQYF. In DNA form, the CDR3 reads TGTGCCAGCAGCCACAGGGAGGACGAGCAGTACTTC.

This clonotype came up many times. V gene TRBV12-3 or TRBV12-4 combines with J gene TRBJ2-7, with 8 bases that match TRBD2. This CDR3 spans 11 amino acids. The J segment lost 11 bases and the V segment lost 3 bases, leaving 3 bases of the junction unmatched. CDR3: CASSFSGTEYF. DNA of the CDR3: TGTGCCAGCAGTTTTAGCGGGACGGAGTACTTC.

This chain connects TRBV30 to TRBJ1-5; no firm D call. V lost 2 bases to trimming and J lost 2 bases, with 10 bases between them. Germline lookup yields CDR1 GTSNPN and CDR2 SVGIG (reference sequence). This CDR3 comprises 14 residues. The CDR3 coding sequence is TGTGCCTGGAGTAGATTAACGGGCAATCAGCCCCAGCATTTT. The encoded protein is CAWSRLTGNQPQHF.

The chain uses TRBV5-1 and TRBJ2-7; 7 positions agree with TRBD1. Germline loops: CDR1 SGHRS, CDR2 YFSETQ. V lost 4 bases and J lost 3; bases outside the gene matches: 10. The CDR3 has 15 amino acids. CDR3 region: CASSLGQASFYEQYF. CDR3 DNA sequence: TGCGCCAGCAGCCTCGGACAGGCATCCTTCTACGAGCAGTACTTC. The complete variable domain, with remaining parts taken from reference TRBV5-1 and TRBJ2-7, reads KAGVTQTPRYLIKTRGQQVTLSCSPISGHRSVSWYQQTPGQGLQFLFEYFSETQRNKGNFPGRFSGRQFSNSRSEMNVSTLELGDSALYLCASSLGQASFYEQYFGPGTRLTVT.

This clonotype was counted many times. This rearrangement joins TRBV20-1 to TRBJ2-2; D gene ambiguous. Deletions cut 6 bases from V and 0 bases from J, with 8 bases between. This CDR3 spans 13 amino acids. CDR1 is DFQATT and CDR2 is SNEGSKA in the germline V gene (reference sequence). The CDR3 region is CSAVIANTGELFF. The CDR3 bases are TGCAGTGCGGTCATCGCGAACACCGGGGAGCTGTTTTTT.

This clonotype occurred many times. The rearrangement links TRBV12-3 or TRBV12-4 to TRBJ1-5, with D perhaps matching TRBD1 (5 bases). Trimming shortened V by 3 bases and J by 1 base, and 10 bases separated the two germline ends. CDR3 length: 15 amino acids. The CDR3 spells CASSFGRGSNQPQHF. The CDR3 DNA reads as TGTGCCAGCAGTTTTGGTCGGGGCAGCAATCAGCCCCAGCATTTT.

This clonotype was observed many times. The chain combines TRBV7-9 with TRBJ1-1; 8 bases are a match to TRBD1. Germline V CDR1 and CDR2: SEHNR, FQNEAQ (reference sequence). With V trimmed by 2 bases and J by 3 bases, 5 bases remained unmatched. The CDR3 extends over 15 amino acids. In DNA form, the CDR3 reads TGTGCCAGCAGCTTATCACGGACAGGGCACACTGAAGCTTTCTTT. This gives the protein CASSLSRTGHTEAFF.

Many counts were recorded for this clonotype. The chain couples TRBV5-1 to TRBJ2-1; perhaps TRBD1 as D (5 bases). From germline, CDR1 is SGHRS and CDR2 YFSETQ. Trimming shortened V by 0 bases and J by 6 bases, and 7 bases separated the two germline ends. The CDR3 covers 13 residues. CDR3 DNA: TGCGCCAGCAGCTTGGCAGGGCCCAATGAGCAGTTCTTC. Protein sequence: CASSLAGPNEQFF.

This clonotype was detected many times. The V call is TRBV29-1, the J call TRBJ1-2, with D unclear. Trimming left V 3 bases short and J 4 bases short, with 6 bases between. This CDR3 is 11 amino acids long. CDR1 and CDR2 (germline): SQVTM, ANQGSEA. The CDR3 DNA reads as TGCAGCGTTGATGAGGGCTATGGCTACACCTTC. As protein: CSVDEGYGYTF.

This clonotype was detected only a few times. The V and J genes are TRBV5-1 and TRBJ2-7, with 9 bases lining up with TRBD1. The trim removed 4 bases at V and 6 bases at J, leaving 8 bases unmatched. CDR3 length equals 14 residues. The V gene's germline CDR1 is SGHRS and CDR2 YFSETQ. The CDR3 coding sequence is TGCGCCAGCAGCGCCGGACAGGGGCCACTCGAGCAGTACTTC. Encoded protein: CASSAGQGPLEQYF.

This clonotype showed up just once. The CDR3 nucleotides read TGTGCCAGCAGTGAAGGGAGCGCAGATACGCAGTATTTT. Translating gives CASSEGSADTQYF. This chain links TRBV25-1 with TRBJ2-3; D perhaps matches TRBD2 (5 bases). In germline, CDR1 is MGHDK, CDR2 SYGVNS. The CDR3 is 13 residues long. V was shortened by 2 bases and J by 4 bases, with 7 bases between the two germline ends.

This clonotype was recorded many times. This rearrangement joins TRBV5-6 to TRBJ2-3, with TRBD1 matching over 8 bases. Trimming removed 6 bases from V and 4 bases from J; junction bases left unmatched: 10. Germline V gene data show CDR1 as SGHDT and CDR2 as YYEEEE. The CDR3 contains 15 residues. CDR3 amino acids: CASIRTGTEADTQYF. CDR3 coding DNA: TGTGCCAGCATTCGGACAGGGACGGAGGCAGATACGCAGTATTTT.

The sample holds many counts of this clonotype. The chain employs TRBV5-1 and TRBJ2-3, with 14 bases matching TRBD2. The CDR3 has 17 amino acids. Trimming took 4 bases from V and 3 from J; bases not matched to a gene: 7. In germline, CDR1 is SGHRS, CDR2 YFSETQ. CDR3: CASSTWTSGGRTDTQYF. CDR3 DNA: TGCGCCAGCAGCACGTGGACTAGCGGGGGGAGAACAGATACGCAGTATTTT.

This clonotype was counted only a few times. V usage is TRBV14 and J usage is TRBJ2-7; 7 positions match TRBD2. Germline V lookup: CDR1 SGHDN, CDR2 FVKESK. Trimming cost V 5 bases and J 0 bases; bases outside gene matches: 4. The CDR3 consists of 14 residues. The chain's CDR3 is CASSSWDYSYEQYF. The CDR3, as DNA: TGTGCCAGCAGCTCCTGGGACTACTCCTACGAGCAGTACTTC.

The chain has TRBV18 and TRBJ2-1, with D unclear. The CDR3 loop spans 13 amino acids. Trimming took off 3 bases at V and 9 bases at J, with 12 bases between the two ends. CDR1 and CDR2 (germline): KGHSH, LQKENI. CDR3 DNA sequence: TGTGCCAGCTCACCGACTGTCCGTGGTGAGCAGTTCTTC. Its protein is CASSPTVRGEQFF.

This clonotype was picked up many times. V is TRBV5-6 and J is TRBJ2-2; D possibly uses TRBD1 or TRBD2 (5 bases each). The CDR3 totals 15 residues. V was cut by 1 base and J by 2 bases, with 9 bases left in between. Germline V gene data show CDR1 as SGHDT and CDR2 as YYEEEE. This CDR3 reads CASSLTGGNTGELFF. CDR3 nucleotide sequence: TGTGCCAGCAGCTTGACTGGGGGAAACACCGGGGAGCTGTTTTTT.

Many counts were recorded for this clonotype. The CDR3 DNA follows: TGCGCCAGCAGCTTGGCCGGACAGTTAAACACTGAAGCTTTCTTT. It encodes CASSLAGQLNTEAFF. The gene calls are TRBV5-1 and TRBJ1-1; tentative D call: TRBD1 (6 bases). Trimming removed 0 bases from V and 2 bases from J, with 11 bases in between. CDR3 size: 15 residues. Looked up from germline, CDR1 is SGHRS and CDR2 is YFSETQ.

CDR3 in DNA: TGTGCCAGCAGTTTCCAGGGGGCCGAGATCCCTTACGAGCAGTACTTC. As protein: CASSFQGAEIPYEQYF. This chain connects TRBV27 to TRBJ2-7; 8 bases match TRBD1. This CDR3 has 16 amino acids. Per germline, CDR1 MNHEY and CDR2 SMNVEV (reference sequence). With 3 bases clipped from V and 4 bases from J, the junction kept 11 bases outside the gene matches.

This chain uses TRBV24-1 with TRBJ2-2; perhaps TRBD1 as D (5 bases). Germline lookup yields CDR1 KGHDR and CDR2 SFDVKD. This CDR3 contains 13 residues. Trimming stripped 9 bases from V and 6 bases from J, with 13 bases between. DNA for the CDR3: TGTGCCACCGGGCCGAGGACATCCGGGGAGCTGTTTTTT. Amino acids: CATGPRTSGELFF.

This clonotype was counted once. J is TRBJ2-2 and V is TRBV9, with TRBD2 matching 10 bases. CDR1 and CDR2 from the germline V gene are SGDLS and YYNGEE. This CDR3 is built from 18 residues. With V trimmed by 4 bases and J by 2 bases, 11 bases remained unmatched. CDR3 amino acids: CASSLRTSGGPNTGELFF. DNA for the CDR3: TGTGCCAGCAGCCTACGGACTAGCGGAGGACCAAACACCGGGGAGCTGTTTTTT.

The table lists this clonotype with many counts. The chain is built from TRBV29-1 and TRBJ2-6; D gene uncertain. The V end lost 7 bases, the J end lost 4 bases, and 11 bases lay between the germline ends. The length of the CDR3 is 13 residues. Germline loops: CDR1 SQVTM, CDR2 ANQGSEA. The CDR3 DNA reads TGCAGCGCCGGGCGGCCCGGGGCCAACGTCCTGACTTTC. Protein sequence: CSAGRPGANVLTF. The whole variable domain, filled in from reference TRBV29-1 and TRBJ2-6, reads SAVISQKPSRDICQRGTSLTIQCQVDSQVTMMFWYRQQPGQSLTLIATANQGSEATYESGFVIDKFPISRPNLTFSTLTVSNMSPEDSSIYLCSAGRPGANVLTFGAGSRLTVL.

The chain carries TRBV4-2 and TRBJ2-7; the D gene is possibly TRBD2 (5 bases). The V and J ends lost 0 bases and 0 bases respectively, with 9 bases between them. The CDR3 spans 15 residues. The germline gives CDR1 LGHNA, CDR2 YNFKEQ. CDR3 amino acids: CASSQDGGLSYEQYF. The CDR3 DNA reads TGTGCCAGCAGCCAAGACGGCGGGCTCTCCTACGAGCAGTACTTC.

Turning to this clonotype: A read error may account for a junction end that differs from germline. The V gene is TRBV28, the J gene TRBJ2-7, with a tentative D call TRBD2 (6 bases). Germline V gives CDR1 MDHEN, CDR2 SYDVKM. There are 14 residues in the CDR3. In DNA form, the CDR3 reads TGTGCCAGCGATACACGGGGGAGAGTATACGAGCAGCACTTC. Amino acid sequence: CASDTRGRVYEQHF.